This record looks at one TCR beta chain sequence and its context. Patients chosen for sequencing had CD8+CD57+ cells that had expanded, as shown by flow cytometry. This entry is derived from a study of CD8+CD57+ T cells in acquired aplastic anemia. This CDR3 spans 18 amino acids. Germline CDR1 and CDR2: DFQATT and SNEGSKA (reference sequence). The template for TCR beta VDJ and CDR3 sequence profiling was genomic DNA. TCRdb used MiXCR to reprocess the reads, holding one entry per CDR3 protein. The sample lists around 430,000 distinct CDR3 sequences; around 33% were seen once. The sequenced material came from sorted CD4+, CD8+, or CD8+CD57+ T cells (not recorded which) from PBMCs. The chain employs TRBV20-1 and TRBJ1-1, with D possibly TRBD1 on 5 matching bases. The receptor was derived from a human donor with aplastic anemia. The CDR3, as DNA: TGCAGCGCTGGGAGAGAATGGACATCTCAGCGGGGGGTTAATGAAGCTTTCTTT. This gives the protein CSAGREWTSQRGVNEAFF.